This T cell receptor beta chain was captured by sequencing in a study of blood T cell repertoires in COVID-19. At the level of the study: COVID-19 samples collected from the United States, Italy and Spain covered acute and convalescent phases. Sources were T cells, B-cell-depleted T cells, or PBMCs; the material itself was cDNA or gDNA.

The germline V and J ends were trimmed by 10 bases and 6 bases, with 16 bases remaining between them. The CDR3 runs to 13 residues. Germline V lookup: CDR1 MDHEN, CDR2 SYDVKM. Participant age was roughly 18 to 95 years, and participants resided in fewer than 30 US areas. Exposed enrollees encountered a COVID-19 case at some point within 2 weeks before study entry. TCRdb keeps only in-frame clones here, not all; method: immunoSEQ multiplex PCR. The table has about 320,000 clones, roughly 85% seen once. Sequencing was carried out using PBMCs or T cells enriched from blood (not recorded which). This sequence joins TRBV28 and TRBJ1-5, with D possibly TRBD1 on 6 matching bases. The source is a woman in her twenties or thirties who had been exposed to COVID-19. Written as DNA, the CDR3 is TGTGCCACCGGACGGGACAATATTCAGCCCCAGCATTTT. This translates into CATGRDNIQPQHF.